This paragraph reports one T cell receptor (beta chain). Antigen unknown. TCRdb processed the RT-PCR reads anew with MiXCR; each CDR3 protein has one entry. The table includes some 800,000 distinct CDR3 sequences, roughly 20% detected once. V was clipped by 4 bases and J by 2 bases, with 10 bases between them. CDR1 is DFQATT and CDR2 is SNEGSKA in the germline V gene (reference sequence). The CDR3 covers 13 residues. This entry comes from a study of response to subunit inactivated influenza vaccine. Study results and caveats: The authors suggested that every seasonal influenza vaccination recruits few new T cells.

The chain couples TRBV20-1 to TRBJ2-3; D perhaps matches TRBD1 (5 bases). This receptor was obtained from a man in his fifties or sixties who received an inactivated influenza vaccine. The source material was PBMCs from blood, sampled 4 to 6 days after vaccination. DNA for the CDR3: TGCAGTGCTAACCAGGGATACACAGATACGCAGTATTTT. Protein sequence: CSANQGYTDTQYF.